The T cell receptor beta chain under discussion was sequenced for a study of T cell responses to AZD1222 COVID-19 vaccine. Pooling covered second doses at about 4 or about 12 weeks. The CDR3 extends over 15 amino acids. Germline loops: CDR1 MGHRA, CDR2 YSYEKL. Trimming cost V 3 bases and J 0 bases, with 10 bases left between them. Using immunoSEQ multiplex PCR, the repertoire was profiled, and TCRdb retains in-frame clones only, with some absent. Of 130,000 to 150,000 clones detected, about 82% appear once; the ten largest clones hold 5% to 5.5%. Study-wide results and limits: Only a handful of AZD1222 recipients, more than 5 in all, had baseline seropositivity. The donors showed a predominance of white British ancestry and of females, with possible underestimation of clonal diversity.

Note on this clone: Its target is not known.

This clonotype originated in an adult who received the AZD1222 COVID-19 vaccine. This sample comprised peripheral blood, obtained 28 days after the second AZD1222 dose. This rearrangement joins TRBV4-1 to TRBJ2-3; weak D call: TRBD1 (5 bases). The CDR3 DNA sequence: TGCGCCAGCAGCCACCCCAGGGCGAGCACAGATACGCAGTATTTT. Encoded protein: CASSHPRASTDTQYF.